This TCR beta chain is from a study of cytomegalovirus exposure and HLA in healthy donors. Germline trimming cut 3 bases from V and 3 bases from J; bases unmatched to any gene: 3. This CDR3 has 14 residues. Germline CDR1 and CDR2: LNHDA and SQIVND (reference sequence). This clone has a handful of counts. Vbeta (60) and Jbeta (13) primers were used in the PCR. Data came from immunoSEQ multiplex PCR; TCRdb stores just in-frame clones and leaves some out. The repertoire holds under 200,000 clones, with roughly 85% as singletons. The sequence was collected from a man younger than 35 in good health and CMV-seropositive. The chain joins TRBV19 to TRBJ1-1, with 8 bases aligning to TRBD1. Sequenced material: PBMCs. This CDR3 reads CASSMQGAHTEAFF. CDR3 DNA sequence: TGTGCCAGTAGTATGCAGGGGGCACACACTGAAGCTTTCTTT.